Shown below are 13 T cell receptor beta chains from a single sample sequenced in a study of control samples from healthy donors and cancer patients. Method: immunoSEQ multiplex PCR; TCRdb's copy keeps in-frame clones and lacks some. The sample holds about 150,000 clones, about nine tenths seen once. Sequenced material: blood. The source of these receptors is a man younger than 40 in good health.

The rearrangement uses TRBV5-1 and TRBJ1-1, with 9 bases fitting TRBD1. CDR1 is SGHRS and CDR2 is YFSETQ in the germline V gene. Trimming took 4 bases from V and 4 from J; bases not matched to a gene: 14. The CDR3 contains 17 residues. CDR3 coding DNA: TGCGCCAGCAGCCCGTTGGCGGGACAGGGTGTGAGCACTGAAGCTTTCTTT. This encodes CASSPLAGQGVSTEAFF.

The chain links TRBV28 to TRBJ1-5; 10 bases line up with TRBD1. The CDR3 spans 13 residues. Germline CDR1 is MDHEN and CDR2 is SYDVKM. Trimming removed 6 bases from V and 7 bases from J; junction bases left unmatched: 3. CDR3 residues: CASRTGGEQPQHF. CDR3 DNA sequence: TGTGCCAGCAGGACAGGGGGCGAGCAGCCCCAGCATTTT.

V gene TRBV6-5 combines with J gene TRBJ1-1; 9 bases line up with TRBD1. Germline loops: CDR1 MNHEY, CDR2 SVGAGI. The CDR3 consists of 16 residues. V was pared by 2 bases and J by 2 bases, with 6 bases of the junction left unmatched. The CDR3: CASSYQGQGFNTEAFF. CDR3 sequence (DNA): TGTGCCAGCAGTTACCAAGGACAGGGGTTTAACACTGAAGCTTTCTTT.

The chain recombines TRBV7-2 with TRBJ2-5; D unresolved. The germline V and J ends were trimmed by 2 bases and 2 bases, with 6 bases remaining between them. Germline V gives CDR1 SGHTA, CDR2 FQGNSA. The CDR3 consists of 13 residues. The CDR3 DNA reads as TGTGCCAGCAGCTTACGGCCTCAAGAGACCCAGTACTTC. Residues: CASSLRPQETQYF.

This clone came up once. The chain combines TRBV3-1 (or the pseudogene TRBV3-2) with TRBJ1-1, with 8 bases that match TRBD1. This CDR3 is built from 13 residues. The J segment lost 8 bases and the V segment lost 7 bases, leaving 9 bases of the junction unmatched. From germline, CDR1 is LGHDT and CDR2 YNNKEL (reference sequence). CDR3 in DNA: TGTGCCAGCATCCGACAGGGGACGGAAGAAGCTTTCTTT. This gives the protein CASIRQGTEEAFF.

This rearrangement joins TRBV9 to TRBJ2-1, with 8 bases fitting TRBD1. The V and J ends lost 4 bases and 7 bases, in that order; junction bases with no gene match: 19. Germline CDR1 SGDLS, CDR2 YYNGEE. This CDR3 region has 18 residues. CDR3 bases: TGTGCCAGCAGCTCAATCCTCCGTGCAGGGGGCCTTCATAATGAGCAGTTCTTC. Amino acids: CASSSILRAGGLHNEQFF. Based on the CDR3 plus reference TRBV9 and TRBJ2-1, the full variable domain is DSGVTQTPKHLITATGQRVTLRCSPRSGDLSVYWYQQSLDQGLQFLIQYYNGEERAKGNILERFSAQQFPDLHSELNLSSLELGDSALYFCASSSILRAGGLHNEQFFGPGTRLTVL.

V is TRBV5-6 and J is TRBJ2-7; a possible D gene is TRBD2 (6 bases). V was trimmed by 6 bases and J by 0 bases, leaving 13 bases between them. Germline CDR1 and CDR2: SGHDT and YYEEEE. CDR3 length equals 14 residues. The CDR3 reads CASNRAGTSYEQYF. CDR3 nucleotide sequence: TGTGCCAGCAATAGGGCGGGAACCTCCTACGAGCAGTACTTC.

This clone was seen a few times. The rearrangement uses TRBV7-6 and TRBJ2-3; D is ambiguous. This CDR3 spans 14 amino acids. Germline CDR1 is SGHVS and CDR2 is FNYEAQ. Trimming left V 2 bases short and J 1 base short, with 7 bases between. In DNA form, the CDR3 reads TGTGCCAGCAGCTTATCGGTGGGCACAGATACGCAGTATTTT. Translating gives CASSLSVGTDTQYF. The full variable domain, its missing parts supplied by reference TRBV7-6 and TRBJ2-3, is GAGVSQSPRYKVTKRGQDVALRCDPISGHVSLYWYRQALGQGPEFLTYFNYEAQQDKSGLPNDRFSAERPEGSISTLTIQRTEQRDSAMYRCASSLSVGTDTQYFGPGTRLTVL.

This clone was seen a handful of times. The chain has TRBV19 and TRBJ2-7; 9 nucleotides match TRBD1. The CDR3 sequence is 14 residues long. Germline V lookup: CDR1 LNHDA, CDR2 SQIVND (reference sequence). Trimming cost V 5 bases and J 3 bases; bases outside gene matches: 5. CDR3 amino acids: CASSSRQGGYEQYF. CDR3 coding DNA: TGTGCCAGTAGTTCCAGACAGGGGGGCTACGAGCAGTACTTC.

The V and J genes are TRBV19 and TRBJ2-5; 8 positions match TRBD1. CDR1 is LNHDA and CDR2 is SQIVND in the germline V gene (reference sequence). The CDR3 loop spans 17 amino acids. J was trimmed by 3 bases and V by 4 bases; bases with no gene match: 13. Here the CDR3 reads CASSKGQAFGGKETQYF. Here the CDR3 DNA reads TGTGCCAGTAGTAAGGGACAGGCGTTTGGAGGGAAAGAGACCCAGTACTTC.

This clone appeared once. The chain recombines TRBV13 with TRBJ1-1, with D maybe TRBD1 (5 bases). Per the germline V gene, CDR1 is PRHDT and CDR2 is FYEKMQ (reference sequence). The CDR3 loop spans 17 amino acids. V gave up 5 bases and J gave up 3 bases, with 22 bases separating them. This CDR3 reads CASSTKIPHPRDTEAFF. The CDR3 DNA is TGTGCCAGCAGCACTAAGATACCCCACCCCAGGGACACTGAAGCTTTCTTT.

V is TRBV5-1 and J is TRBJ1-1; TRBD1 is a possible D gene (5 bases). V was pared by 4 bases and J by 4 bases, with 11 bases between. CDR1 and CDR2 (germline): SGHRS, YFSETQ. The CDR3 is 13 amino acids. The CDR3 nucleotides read TGCGCCAGCAGCACCGGAGGGGTCACTGAAGCTTTCTTT. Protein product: CASSTGGVTEAFF.

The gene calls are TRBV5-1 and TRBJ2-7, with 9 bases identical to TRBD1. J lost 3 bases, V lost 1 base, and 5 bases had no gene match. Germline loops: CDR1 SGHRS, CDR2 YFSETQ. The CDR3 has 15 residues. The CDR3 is CASSLTGQGFYEQYF. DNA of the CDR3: TGCGCCAGCAGCTTGACGGGACAGGGTTTCTACGAGCAGTACTTC. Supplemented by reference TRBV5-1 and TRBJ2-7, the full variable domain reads KAGVTQTPRYLIKTRGQQVTLSCSPISGHRSVSWYQQTPGQGLQFLFEYFSETQRNKGNFPGRFSGRQFSNSRSEMNVSTLELGDSALYLCASSLTGQGFYEQYFGPGTRLTVT.